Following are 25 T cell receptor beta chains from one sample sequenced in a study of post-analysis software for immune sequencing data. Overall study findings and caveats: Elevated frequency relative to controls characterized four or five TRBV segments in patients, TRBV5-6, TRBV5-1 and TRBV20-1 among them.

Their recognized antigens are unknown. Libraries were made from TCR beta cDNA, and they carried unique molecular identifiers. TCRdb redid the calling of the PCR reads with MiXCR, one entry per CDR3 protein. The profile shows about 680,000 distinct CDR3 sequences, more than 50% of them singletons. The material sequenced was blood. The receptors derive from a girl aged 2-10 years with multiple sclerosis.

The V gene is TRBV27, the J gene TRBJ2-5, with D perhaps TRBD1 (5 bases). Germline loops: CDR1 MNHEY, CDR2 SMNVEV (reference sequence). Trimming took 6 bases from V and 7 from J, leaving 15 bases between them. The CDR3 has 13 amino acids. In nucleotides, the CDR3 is TGTGCCAGCAGCTCAGGACAATCAGGGACCCAGTACTTC. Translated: CASSSGQSGTQYF.

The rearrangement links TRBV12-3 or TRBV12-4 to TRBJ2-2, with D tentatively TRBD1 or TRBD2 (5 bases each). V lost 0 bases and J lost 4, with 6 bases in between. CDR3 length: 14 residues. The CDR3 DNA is TGTGCCAGCAGTTTAGCGGGGACCACCGGGGAGCTGTTTTTT. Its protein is CASSLAGTTGELFF.

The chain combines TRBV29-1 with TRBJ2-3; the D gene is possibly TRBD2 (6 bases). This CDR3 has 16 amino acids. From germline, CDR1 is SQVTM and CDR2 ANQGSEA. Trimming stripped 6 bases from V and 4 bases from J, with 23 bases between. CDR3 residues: CSVSQGSSVGPDTQYF. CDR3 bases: TGCAGCGTCTCTCAAGGGTCTAGCGTGGGCCCAGATACGCAGTATTTT.

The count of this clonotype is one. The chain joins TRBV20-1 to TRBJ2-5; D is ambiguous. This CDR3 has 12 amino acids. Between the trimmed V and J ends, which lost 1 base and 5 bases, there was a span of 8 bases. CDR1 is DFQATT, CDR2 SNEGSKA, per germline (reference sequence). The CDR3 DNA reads TGCAGTGCTAGAGTGATTGGGGAGACCCAGTACTTC. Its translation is CSARVIGETQYF.

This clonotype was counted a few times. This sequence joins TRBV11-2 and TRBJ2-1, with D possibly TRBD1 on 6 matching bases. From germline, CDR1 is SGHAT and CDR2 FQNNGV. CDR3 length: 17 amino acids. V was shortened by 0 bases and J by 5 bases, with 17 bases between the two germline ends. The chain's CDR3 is CASSLDESVAGDNEQFF. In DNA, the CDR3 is TGTGCCAGCAGCTTAGATGAAAGTGTGGCAGGGGACAATGAGCAGTTCTTC.

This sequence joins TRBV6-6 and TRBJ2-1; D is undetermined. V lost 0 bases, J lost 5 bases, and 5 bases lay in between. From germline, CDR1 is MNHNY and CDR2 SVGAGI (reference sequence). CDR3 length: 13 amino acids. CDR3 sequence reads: CASSYSRDNEQFF. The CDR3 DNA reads TGTGCCAGCAGTTACTCCCGAGACAATGAGCAGTTCTTC.

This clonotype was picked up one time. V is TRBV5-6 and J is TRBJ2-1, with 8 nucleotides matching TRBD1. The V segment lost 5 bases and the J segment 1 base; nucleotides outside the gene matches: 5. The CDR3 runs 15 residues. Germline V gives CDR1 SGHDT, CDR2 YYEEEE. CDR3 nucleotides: TGTGCCAGCAGGGCCCAGGGGGCTTCCTACAATGAGCAGTTCTTC. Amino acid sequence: CASRAQGASYNEQFF.

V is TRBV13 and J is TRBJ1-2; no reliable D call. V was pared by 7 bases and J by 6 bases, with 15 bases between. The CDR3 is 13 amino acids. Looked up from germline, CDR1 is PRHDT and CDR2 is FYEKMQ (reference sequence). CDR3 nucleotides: TGTGCCAGCACCTCTATGGGAATTCATGGCTACACCTTC. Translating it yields CASTSMGIHGYTF.

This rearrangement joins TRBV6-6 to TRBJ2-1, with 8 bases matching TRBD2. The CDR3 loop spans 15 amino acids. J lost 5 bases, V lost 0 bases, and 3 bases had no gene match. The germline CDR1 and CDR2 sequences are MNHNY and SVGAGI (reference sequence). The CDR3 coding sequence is TGTGCCAGCAGTTACTCTAGCGGGGTTAACAATGAGCAGTTCTTC. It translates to CASSYSSGVNNEQFF.

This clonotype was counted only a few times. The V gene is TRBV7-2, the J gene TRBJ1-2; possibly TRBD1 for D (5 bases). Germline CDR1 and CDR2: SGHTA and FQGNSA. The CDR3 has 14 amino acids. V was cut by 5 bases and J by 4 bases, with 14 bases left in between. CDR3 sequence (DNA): TGTGCCAGCAGCCCGCGAATCGGGGGCTATGGCTACACCTTC. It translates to CASSPRIGGYGYTF.

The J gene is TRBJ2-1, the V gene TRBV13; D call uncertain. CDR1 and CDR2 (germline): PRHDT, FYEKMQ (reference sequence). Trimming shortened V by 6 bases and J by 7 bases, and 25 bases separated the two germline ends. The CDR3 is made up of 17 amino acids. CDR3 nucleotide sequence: TGTGCCAGCAGGCTAGAGGATTCCGGACCCCTGAGGAATGAGCAGTTCTTC. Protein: CASRLEDSGPLRNEQFF.

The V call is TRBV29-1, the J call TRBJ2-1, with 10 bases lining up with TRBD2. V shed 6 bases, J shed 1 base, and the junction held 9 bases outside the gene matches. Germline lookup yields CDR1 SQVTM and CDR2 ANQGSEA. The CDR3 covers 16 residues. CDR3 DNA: TGCAGCGTCGCCTCACTAGCGGGGATATCCTACAATGAGCAGTTCTTC. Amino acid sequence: CSVASLAGISYNEQFF.

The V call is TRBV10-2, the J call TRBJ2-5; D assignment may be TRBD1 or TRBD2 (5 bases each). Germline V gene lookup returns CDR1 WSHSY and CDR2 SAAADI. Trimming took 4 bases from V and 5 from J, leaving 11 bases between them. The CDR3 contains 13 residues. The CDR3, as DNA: TGCGCCAGCAGTGGAGGGGCACACGAGACCCAGTACTTC. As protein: CASSGGAHETQYF.

The CDR3 sequence: CASSLEGVFSYNEQFF. Written as DNA, the CDR3 is TGCGCCAGCAGCTTAGAGGGGGTTTTCTCCTACAATGAGCAGTTCTTC. The rearrangement links TRBV5-1 to TRBJ2-1, with TRBD1 as a possible D gene (6 bases). Trimming took 2 bases from V and 0 from J, leaving 12 bases between them. This CDR3 is built from 16 residues. Germline CDR1 reads SGHRS; CDR2 reads YFSETQ.

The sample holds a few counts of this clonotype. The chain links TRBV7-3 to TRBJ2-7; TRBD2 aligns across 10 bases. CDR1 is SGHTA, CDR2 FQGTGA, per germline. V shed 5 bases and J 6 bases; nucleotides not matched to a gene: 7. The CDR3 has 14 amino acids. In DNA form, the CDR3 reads TGTGCCAGCAGCCAAGCCGGGACTAGCGCCGAGCAGTACTTC. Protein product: CASSQAGTSAEQYF. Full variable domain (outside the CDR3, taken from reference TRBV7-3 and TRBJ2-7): GAGVSQTPSNKVTEKGKYVELRCDPISGHTALYWYRQSLGQGPEFLIYFQGTGAADDSGLPNDRFFAVRPEGSVSTLKIQRTERGDSAVYLCASSQAGTSAEQYFGPGTRLTVT.

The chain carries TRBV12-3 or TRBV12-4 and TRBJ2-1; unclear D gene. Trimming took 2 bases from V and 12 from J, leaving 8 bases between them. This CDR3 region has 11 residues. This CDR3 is CASSLYSGQFF. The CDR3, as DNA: TGTGCCAGCAGTTTATACAGTGGGCAGTTCTTC.

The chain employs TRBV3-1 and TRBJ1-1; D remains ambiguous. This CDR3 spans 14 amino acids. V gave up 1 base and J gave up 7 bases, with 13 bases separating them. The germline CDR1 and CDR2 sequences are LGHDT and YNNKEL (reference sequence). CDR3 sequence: CASSQVNQASEAFF. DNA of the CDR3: TGTGCCAGCAGCCAAGTAAATCAGGCCAGTGAAGCTTTCTTT.

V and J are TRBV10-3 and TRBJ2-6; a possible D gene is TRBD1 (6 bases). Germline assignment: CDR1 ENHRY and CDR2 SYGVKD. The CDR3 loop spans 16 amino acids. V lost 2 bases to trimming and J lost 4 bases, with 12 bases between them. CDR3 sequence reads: CAISEGNRAGANVLTF. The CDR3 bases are TGTGCCATCAGTGAGGGTAACAGGGCAGGGGCCAACGTCCTGACTTTC.

The CDR3 sequence: CASSSIGGLQFF. The DNA for the CDR3 is TGTGCCAGCAGTTCAATTGGCGGGTTGCAGTTCTTC. This rearrangement joins TRBV12-3 or TRBV12-4 to TRBJ2-1, with a possible D match to TRBD2 (5 bases). V lost 4 bases to trimming and J lost 12 bases, with 13 bases between them. CDR3 length: 12 amino acids.

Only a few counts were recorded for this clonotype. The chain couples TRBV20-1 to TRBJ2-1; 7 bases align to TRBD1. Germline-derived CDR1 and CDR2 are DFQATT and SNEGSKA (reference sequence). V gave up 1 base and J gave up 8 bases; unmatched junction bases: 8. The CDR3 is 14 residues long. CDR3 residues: CSARGGAGGYEQFF. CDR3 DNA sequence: TGCAGTGCTAGAGGTGGCGCAGGGGGATATGAGCAGTTCTTC.

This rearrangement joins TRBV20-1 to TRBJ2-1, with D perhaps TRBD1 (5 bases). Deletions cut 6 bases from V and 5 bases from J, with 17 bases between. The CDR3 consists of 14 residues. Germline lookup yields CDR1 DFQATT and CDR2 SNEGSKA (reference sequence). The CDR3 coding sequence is TGCAGTGCCCGTCGCAGGGATGTCGACAATGAGCAGTTCTTC. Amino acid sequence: CSARRRDVDNEQFF.

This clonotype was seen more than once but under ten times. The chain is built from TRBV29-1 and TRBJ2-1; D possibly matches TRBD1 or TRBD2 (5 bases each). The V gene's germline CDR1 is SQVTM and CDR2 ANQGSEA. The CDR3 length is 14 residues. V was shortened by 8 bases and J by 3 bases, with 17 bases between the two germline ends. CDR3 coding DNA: TGCAGCACGGCCGGGACGGGAAACTACAATGAGCAGTTCTTC. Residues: CSTAGTGNYNEQFF.

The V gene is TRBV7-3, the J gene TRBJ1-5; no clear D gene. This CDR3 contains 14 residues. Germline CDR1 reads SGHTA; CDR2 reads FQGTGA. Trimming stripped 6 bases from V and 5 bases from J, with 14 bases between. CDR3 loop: CASRTGSQDQPQHF. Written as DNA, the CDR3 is TGTGCCAGCAGAACCGGCAGTCAGGATCAGCCCCAGCATTTT. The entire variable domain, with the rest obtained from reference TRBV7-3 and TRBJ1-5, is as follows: GAGVSQTPSNKVTEKGKYVELRCDPISGHTALYWYRQSLGQGPEFLIYFQGTGAADDSGLPNDRFFAVRPEGSVSTLKIQRTERGDSAVYLCASRTGSQDQPQHFGDGTRLSIL.

The CDR3 DNA sequence: TGTGCCAGCTGGGGGGGGACTAGCTCGTACAATGAGCAGTTCTTC. Translating it yields CASWGGTSSYNEQFF. The chain joins TRBV7-2 to TRBJ2-1, with 9 bases fitting TRBD2. V was clipped by 8 bases and J by 4 bases; unmatched bases: 9. This CDR3 contains 15 residues. The germline gives CDR1 SGHTA, CDR2 FQGNSA.

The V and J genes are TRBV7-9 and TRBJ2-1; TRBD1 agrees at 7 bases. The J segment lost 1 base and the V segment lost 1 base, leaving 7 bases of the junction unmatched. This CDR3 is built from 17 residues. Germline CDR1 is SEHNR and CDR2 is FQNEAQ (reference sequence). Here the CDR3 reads CASSLVLRGLSYNEQFF. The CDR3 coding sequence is TGTGCCAGCAGCTTAGTATTAAGGGGGCTATCCTACAATGAGCAGTTCTTC.